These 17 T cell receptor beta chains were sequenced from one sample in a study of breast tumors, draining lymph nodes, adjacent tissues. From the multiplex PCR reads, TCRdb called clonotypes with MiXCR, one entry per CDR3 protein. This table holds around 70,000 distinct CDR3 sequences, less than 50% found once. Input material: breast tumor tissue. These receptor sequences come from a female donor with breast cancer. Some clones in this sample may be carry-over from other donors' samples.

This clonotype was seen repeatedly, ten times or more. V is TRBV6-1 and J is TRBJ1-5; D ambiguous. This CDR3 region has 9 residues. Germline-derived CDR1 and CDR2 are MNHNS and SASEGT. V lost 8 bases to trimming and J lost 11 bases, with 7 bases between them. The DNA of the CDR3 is TGTGCCAGCGCCCCAGCCCAGCATTTT. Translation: CASAPAQHF.

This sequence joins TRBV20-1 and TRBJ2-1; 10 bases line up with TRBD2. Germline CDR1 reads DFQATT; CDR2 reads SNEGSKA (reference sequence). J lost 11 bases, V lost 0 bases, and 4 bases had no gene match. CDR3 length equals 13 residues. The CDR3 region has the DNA TGCAGTGCTAGAGATCTAGCGGGGGATAAGCAGTTCTTC. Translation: CSARDLAGDKQFF.

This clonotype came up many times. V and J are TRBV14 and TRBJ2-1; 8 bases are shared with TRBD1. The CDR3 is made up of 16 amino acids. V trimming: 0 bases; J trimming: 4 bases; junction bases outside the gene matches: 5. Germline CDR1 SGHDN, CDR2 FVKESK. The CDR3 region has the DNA TGTGCCAGCAGCCAAGAGTGGACAGGGCCTTACAATGAGCAGTTCTTC. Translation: CASSQEWTGPYNEQFF. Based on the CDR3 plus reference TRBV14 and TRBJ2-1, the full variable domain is EAGVTQFPSHSVIEKGQTVTLRCDPISGHDNLYWYRRVMGKEIKFLLHFVKESKQDESGMPNNRFLAERTGGTYSTLKVQPAELEDSGVYFCASSQEWTGPYNEQFFGPGTRLTVL.

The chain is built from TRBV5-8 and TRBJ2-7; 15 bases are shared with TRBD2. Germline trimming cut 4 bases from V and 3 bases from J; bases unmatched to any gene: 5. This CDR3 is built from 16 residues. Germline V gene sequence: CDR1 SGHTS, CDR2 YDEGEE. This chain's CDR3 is CASSRGLAGGFYEQYF. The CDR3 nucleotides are TGTGCCAGCAGCCGGGGACTAGCGGGGGGATTCTACGAGCAGTACTTC.

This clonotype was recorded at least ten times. The CDR3 DNA sequence: TGTGCCAGCAGCAAAACCTGGGACGGGCACCCGGAGGGGCAGTACTTC. Encoded protein: CASSKTWDGHPEGQYF. This sequence joins TRBV6-1 and TRBJ2-7; a possible D gene is TRBD2 (6 bases). The germline V gene encodes CDR1 MNHNS and CDR2 SASEGT. V lost 6 bases and J lost 9, with 27 bases in between. The CDR3 contains 16 residues.

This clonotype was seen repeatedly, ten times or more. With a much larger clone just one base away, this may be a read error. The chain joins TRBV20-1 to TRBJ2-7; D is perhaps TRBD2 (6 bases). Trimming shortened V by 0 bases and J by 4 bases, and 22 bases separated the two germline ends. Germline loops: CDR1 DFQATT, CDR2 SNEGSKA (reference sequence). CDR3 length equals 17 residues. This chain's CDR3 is CSARDEGGAPGPYEQYF. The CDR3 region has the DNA TGCAGTGCTAGAGATGAGGGAGGAGCCCCGGGACCTTACGAGCAGTACTTC.

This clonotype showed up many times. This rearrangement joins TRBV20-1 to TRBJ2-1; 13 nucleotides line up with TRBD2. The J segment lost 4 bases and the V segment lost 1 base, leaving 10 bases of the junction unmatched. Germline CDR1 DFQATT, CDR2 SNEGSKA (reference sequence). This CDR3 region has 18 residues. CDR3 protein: CSARARTSGGSAYNEQFF. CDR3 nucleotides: TGCAGTGCTAGAGCCCGGACTAGCGGGGGTTCTGCGTACAATGAGCAGTTCTTC.

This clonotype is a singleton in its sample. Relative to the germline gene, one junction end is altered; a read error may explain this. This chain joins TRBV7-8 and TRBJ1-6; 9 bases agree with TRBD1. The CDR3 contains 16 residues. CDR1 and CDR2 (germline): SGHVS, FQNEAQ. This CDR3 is CASESGQGSYNSPLHF. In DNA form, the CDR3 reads TGTGCCAGCGAATCGGGACAGGGCTCCTACAATTCACCCCTCCACTTT.

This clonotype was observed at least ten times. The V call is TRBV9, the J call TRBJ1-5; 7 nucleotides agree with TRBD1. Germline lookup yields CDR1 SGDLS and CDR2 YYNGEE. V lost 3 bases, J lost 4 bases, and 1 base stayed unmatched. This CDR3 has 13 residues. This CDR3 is CASSATGNQPQHF. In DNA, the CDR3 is TGTGCCAGCAGCGCGACAGGGAATCAGCCCCAGCATTTT.

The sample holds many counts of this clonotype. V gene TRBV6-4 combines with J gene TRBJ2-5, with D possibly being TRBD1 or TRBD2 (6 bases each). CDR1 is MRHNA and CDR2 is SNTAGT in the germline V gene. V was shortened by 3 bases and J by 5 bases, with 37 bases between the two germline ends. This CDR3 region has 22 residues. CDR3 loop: CASSDFEGGNRTERGTGETQYF. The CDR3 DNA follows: TGTGCCAGCAGTGATTTTGAGGGGGGAAATAGGACGGAGCGCGGGACGGGGGAGACCCAGTACTTC.

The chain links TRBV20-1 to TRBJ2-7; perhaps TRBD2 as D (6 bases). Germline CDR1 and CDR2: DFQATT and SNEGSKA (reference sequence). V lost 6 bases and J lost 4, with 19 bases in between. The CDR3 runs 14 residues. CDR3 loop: CSASGDVIVYEQYF. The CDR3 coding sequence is TGCAGTGCATCGGGGGACGTAATCGTTTACGAGCAGTACTTC.

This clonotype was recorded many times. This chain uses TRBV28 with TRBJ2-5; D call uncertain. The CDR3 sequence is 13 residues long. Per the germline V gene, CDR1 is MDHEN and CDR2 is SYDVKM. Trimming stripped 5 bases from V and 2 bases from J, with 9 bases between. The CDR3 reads CASSRKGQETQYF. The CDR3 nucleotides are TGTGCCAGCAGTCGCAAGGGTCAAGAGACCCAGTACTTC.

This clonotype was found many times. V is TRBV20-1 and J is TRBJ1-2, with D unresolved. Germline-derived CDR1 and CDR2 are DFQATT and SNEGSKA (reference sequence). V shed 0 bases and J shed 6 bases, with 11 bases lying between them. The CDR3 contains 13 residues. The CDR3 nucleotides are TGCAGTGCTAGAGAGAGCACAGAGCATGGCTACACCTTC. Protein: CSARESTEHGYTF.

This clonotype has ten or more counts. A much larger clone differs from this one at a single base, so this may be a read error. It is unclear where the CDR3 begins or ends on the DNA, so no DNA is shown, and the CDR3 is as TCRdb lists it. CDR3: CASSFGAGRGTQYF. This chain links TRBV12-3 or TRBV12-4 with TRBJ2-3; the D call in the table, TRBD2, was not verified against the DNA. The CDR3 is 14 residues long, ends included.

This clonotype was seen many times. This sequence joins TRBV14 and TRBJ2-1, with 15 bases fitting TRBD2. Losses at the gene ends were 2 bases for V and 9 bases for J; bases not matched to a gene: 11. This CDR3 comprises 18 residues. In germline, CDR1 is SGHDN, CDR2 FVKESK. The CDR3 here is CASSQLRTSGRAFGEQFF. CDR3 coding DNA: TGTGCCAGCAGCCAACTCCGGACTAGCGGGAGGGCCTTCGGTGAGCAGTTCTTC.

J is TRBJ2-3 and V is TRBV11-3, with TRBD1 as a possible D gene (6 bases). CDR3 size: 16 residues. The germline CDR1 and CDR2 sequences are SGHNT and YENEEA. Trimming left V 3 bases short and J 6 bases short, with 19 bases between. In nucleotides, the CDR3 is TGTGCCAGCAGCTTCGACCAGGGGCAGGGAACGGATACGCAGTATTTT. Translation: CASSFDQGQGTDTQYF. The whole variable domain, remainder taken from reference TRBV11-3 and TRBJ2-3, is EAGVVQSPRYKIIEKKQPVAFWCNPISGHNTLYWYLQNLGQGPELLIRYENEEAVDDSQLPKDRFSAERLKGVDSTLKIQPAELGDSAVYLCASSFDQGQGTDTQYFGPGTRLTVL.

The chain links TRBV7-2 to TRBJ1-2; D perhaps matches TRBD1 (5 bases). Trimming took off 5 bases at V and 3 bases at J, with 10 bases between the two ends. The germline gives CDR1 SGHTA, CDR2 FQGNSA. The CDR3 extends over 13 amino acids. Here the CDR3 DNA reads TGTGCCAGCAGCGCCAGGGAGGACTATGGCTACACCTTC. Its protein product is CASSAREDYGYTF.